The sequence of this TCR beta chain was determined in a study of blood T cell repertoires in COVID-19. Study context: Sites in the United States, Italy and Spain provided acute and convalescent COVID-19 samples. T cells, B-cell-depleted T cells, or PBMCs supplied cDNA or gDNA.

Trimming pared 6 bases from V and 1 base from J, leaving 13 bases between. CDR3 length: 14 amino acids. Germline lookup yields CDR1 LNHDA and CDR2 SQIVND (reference sequence). This clone has only one observation. Methods used by the authors: Scientists estimated how many nucleated cells there were by amplifying reference gene primers. Some clones are missing from TCRdb's copy, which holds only in-frame ones; the method was immunoSEQ multiplex PCR. The V and J calls and the clone size are those of that table, but D and trimming were determined from the DNA. Of fewer than 130,000 clones listed, roughly 85% are singletons.

V gene TRBV19 combines with J gene TRBJ2-7, with a weak D call TRBD1 (5 bases). Material for sequencing was peripheral blood. This receptor was taken from a human donor in a cohort sampled during active COVID-19. The CDR3 spells CASRRKDTSYEQYF. The CDR3 coding sequence is TGTGCCAGTAGAAGGAAGGACACTTCCTACGAGCAGTACTTC.